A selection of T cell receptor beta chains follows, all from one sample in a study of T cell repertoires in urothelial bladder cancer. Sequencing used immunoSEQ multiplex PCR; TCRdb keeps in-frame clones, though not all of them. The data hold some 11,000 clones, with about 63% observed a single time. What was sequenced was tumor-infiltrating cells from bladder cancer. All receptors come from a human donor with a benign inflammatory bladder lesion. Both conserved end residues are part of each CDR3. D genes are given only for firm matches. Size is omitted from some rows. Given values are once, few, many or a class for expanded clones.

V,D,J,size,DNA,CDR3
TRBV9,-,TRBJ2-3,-,TGTGCCAGCAGCGTAGGGGGGGTTCCAGATACGCAGTATTTT,CASSVGGVPDTQYF
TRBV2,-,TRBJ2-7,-,TGTGCCAGCAGTGAATGGGCCGGCAGCTCCTACGAGCAGTACTTC,CASSEWAGSSYEQYF
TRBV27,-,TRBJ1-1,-,TGTGCCAGCAGTTTCCGCGGAGGTAACACTGAAGCTTTCTTT,CASSFRGGNTEAFF
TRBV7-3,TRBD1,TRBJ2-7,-,TGTGCCAGCAGCTTAAGGACAGGAAGCTCCTACGAGCAGTACTTC,CASSLRTGSSYEQYF
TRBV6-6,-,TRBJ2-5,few,TGTGCCAGCAGTCTCGGACTCTCAGTAGGACTTGAGTACTTC,CASSLGLSVGLEYF
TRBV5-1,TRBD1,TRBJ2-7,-,TGCGCCAGCAGCCGGACAGGGGCCTACGAGCAGTACTTC,CASSRTGAYEQYF
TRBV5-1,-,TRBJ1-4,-,TGCGCCAGCAGCCGGAAGTGGGACCCCGTTTCGGTCGCTGAAAAACTGTTTTTT,CASSRKWDPVSVAEKLFF
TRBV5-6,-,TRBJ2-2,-,TGTGCCAGCAGCGGCCCCGGGGGCGAGGTCACCGGGGAGCTGTTTTTT,CASSGPGGEVTGELFF
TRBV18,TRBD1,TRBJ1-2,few,TGTGCCAGCTCACGACAGGGGCCCCGTGTTGAGGATGGCTACACCTTC,CASSRQGPRVEDGYTF
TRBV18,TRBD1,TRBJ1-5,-,TGTGCCAGCTCGCGAAATCAGGGGGACAATCAGCCCCAGCATTTT,CASSRNQGDNQPQHF
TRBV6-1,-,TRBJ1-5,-,TGTGCCAGCAGTGAAGGTCTTGGGGGCAATCAGCCCCAGCATTTT,CASSEGLGGNQPQHF
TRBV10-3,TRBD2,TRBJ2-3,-,TGTGCCATCAGTGACCCGGGGCTAGCGGGGAACAAAGGGGATACGCAGTATTTT,CAISDPGLAGNKGDTQYF
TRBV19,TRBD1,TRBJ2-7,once,TGTGCCAGTAGTGTCCGGGACAGCTCCTACGAGCAGTACTTC,CASSVRDSSYEQYF
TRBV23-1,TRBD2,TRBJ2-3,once,TGCGCCCAGGGAGGGCACGATACGCAGTATTTT,CAQGGHDTQYF
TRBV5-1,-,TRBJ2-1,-,TGCGCCAGCAGCTTGGGGGGGACTTATGAGCAGTTCTTC,CASSLGGTYEQFF
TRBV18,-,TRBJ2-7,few,TGTGCCAGCTCACCACCGACCCCCTTGGAGCAGTACTTC,CASSPPTPLEQYF
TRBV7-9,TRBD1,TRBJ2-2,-,TGTGCCTCCTCCGGGGACAGGGAGGACGGGGAGCTGTTTTTT,CASSGDREDGELFF